These T cell receptor beta chains were read from a single sample in a study of blood T cell repertoires in COVID-19. Measured with immunoSEQ multiplex PCR; TCRdb has only the in-frame clones, and not every one. The sample contains 130,000 or so clones, around 88% of which appear only once. The sequenced material came from peripheral blood. The receptors originated from a man aged 50-59 years with acute or convalescent COVID-19. Each CDR3 is given with its conserved first and last residue. The D gene is left open where the match is weak. Part of the rows lack a size; the others show once, few, many or a class for expanded clones.

>TRBJ2-2|15|-|TRBV6-1|TRBD1
CASRGQVLNTGELFF
TGTGCCAGCAGAGGACAGGTCCTGAACACCGGGGAGCTGTTTTTT
>TRBJ2-3|13|few|TRBV6-4|-
CASSGQGTDTQYF
TGTGCCAGCAGTGGACAGGGCACAGATACGCAGTATTTT
>TRBJ2-7|13|-|TRBV7-9|-
CASSLDSSYEQYF
TGTGCCAGCAGCTTAGACAGTTCCTACGAGCAGTACTTC
>TRBJ2-5|14|-|TRBV19|TRBD2
CASSSSWGGETQYF
TGTGCCAGTAGTTCCTCCTGGGGGGGAGAGACCCAGTACTTC
>TRBJ1-1|14|-|TRBV18|TRBD1
CASSPMDRDTEAFF
TGTGCCAGCTCACCAATGGACAGGGACACTGAAGCTTTCTTT
>TRBJ1-5|15|-|TRBV5-1|TRBD1
CASSSSGGRNQPQHF
TGCGCCAGCAGCTCATCAGGGGGCCGCAATCAGCCCCAGCATTTT
>TRBJ2-7|16|-|TRBV7-9|-
CASSPSGGDSSYEQYF
TGTGCCAGCAGCCCTTCTGGCGGGGATAGCTCCTACGAGCAGTACTTC
>TRBJ1-3|15|-|TRBV7-2|-
CASSITGYSGNTIYF
TGTGCCAGCAGTATAACAGGATACTCTGGAAACACCATATATTTT
>TRBJ1-5|16|-|TRBV5-8|-
CASSSLRGIGNQPQHF
TGTGCCAGCAGCAGCCTAAGGGGGATCGGCAATCAGCCCCAGCATTTT
>TRBJ1-2|16|-|TRBV7-9|TRBD1
CASSYYLGGQSYGYTF
TGTGCCAGCAGCTACTACCTGGGGGGACAGTCCTATGGCTACACCTTC
>TRBJ2-2|15|-|TRBV3-1/TRBV3-2|-
CASSLKTLNTGELFF
TGTGCCAGCAGCTTAAAGACTCTAAACACCGGGGAGCTGTTTTTT
>TRBJ1-2|16|once|TRBV9|-
CASSVEGVSPLGGYTF
TGTGCCAGCAGCGTAGAAGGGGTGAGCCCTCTGGGTGGCTACACCTTC
>TRBJ1-4|13|-|TRBV27|TRBD1
CASSFQGAQKLFF
TGTGCCAGCAGTTTCCAGGGGGCGCAAAAACTGTTTTTT
>TRBJ1-1|12|-|TRBV7-9|-
CASSSRNTEAFF
TGTGCCAGCAGCTCCAGGAACACTGAAGCTTTCTTT
>TRBJ1-5|12|-|TRBV19|-
CASTRSDQPQHF
TGTGCCAGTACCCGGTCGGATCAGCCCCAGCATTTT
>TRBJ1-5|15|-|TRBV6-6|-
CASSLPGLSNQPQHF
TGTGCCAGCAGCCTGCCGGGTTTGAGCAATCAGCCCCAGCATTTT
>TRBJ1-2|15|-|TRBV5-1|TRBD1
CASSLTTGGVDGYTF
TGCGCCAGCAGCTTGACTACAGGGGGCGTAGATGGCTACACCTTC
>TRBJ2-4|14|-|TRBV5-1|TRBD2
CASSLASGGPTVGF
TGCGCCAGCAGCTTGGCCAGCGGGGGTCCAACGGTCGGTTTC
>TRBJ2-2|16|few|TRBV5-6|-
CASSLLRALGTGELFF
TGTGCCAGCAGCTTGCTGAGGGCCCTGGGCACCGGGGAGCTGTTTTTT
>TRBJ1-5|17|once|TRBV9|-
CASSVEEWGGNYQPQHF
TGTGCCAGCAGCGTAGAGGAGTGGGGAGGGAACTATCAGCCCCAGCATTTT
>TRBJ1-1|13|once|TRBV4-1|-
CASMGTLNTEAFF
TGCGCCAGCATGGGGACTTTGAACACTGAAGCTTTCTTT
>TRBJ1-1|11|-|TRBV4-2|-
CASSQEREAFF
TGTGCCAGCAGCCAAGAGAGGGAAGCTTTCTTT
>TRBJ2-3|12|-|TRBV18|-
CASSPSTDTQYF
TGTGCCAGCTCTCCCAGTACAGATACGCAGTATTTT
>TRBJ1-5|14|-|TRBV28|-
CASTLLGGRQPQHF
TGTGCCAGCACCTTACTCGGGGGACGACAGCCCCAGCATTTT
>TRBJ2-5|13|-|TRBV15|-
CATSSIRGGTQYF
TGTGCCACCAGCAGTATAAGGGGGGGGACCCAGTACTTC
>TRBJ1-1|16|once|TRBV5-1|-
CASSYGRGVSNTEAFF
TGCGCCAGCAGCTACGGCAGGGGTGTATCAAACACTGAAGCTTTCTTT
>TRBJ1-1|18|-|TRBV5-8|-
CASSSDNTASAWFTEAFF
TGTGCCAGCAGCTCGGATAACACAGCCTCAGCATGGTTTACTGAAGCTTTCTTT
>TRBJ1-1|13|-|TRBV5-1|-
CASRLDQGREAFF
TGCGCCAGCAGACTCGACCAGGGGCGTGAAGCTTTCTTT
>TRBJ1-2|14|-|TRBV7-9|-
CASSLGAAGHGYTF
TGTGCCAGCAGCTTAGGGGCTGCGGGGCACGGCTACACCTTC
>TRBJ1-2|14|once|TRBV7-3|-
CASSLVGGSKGYTF
TGTGCCAGCAGCTTAGTGGGAGGGTCAAAGGGCTACACCTTC
>TRBJ2-7|14|-|TRBV6-5|TRBD1
CASRPGQGSYEQYF
TGTGCCAGCCGACCCGGACAGGGCTCCTACGAGCAGTACTTC
>TRBJ1-1|12|-|TRBV14|-
CASSHRGTEAFF
TGTGCCAGCAGCCACCGGGGCACTGAAGCTTTCTTT
>TRBJ1-2|13|-|TRBV5-1|TRBD1
CASSRRGGHGYTF
TGCGCCAGCAGCCGACGAGGGGGCCATGGCTACACCTTC
>TRBJ2-7|14|-|TRBV28|-
CASTTGPYSYEQYF
TGTGCCAGCACTACAGGACCATACTCCTACGAGCAGTACTTC
>TRBJ1-1|16|-|TRBV4-1|-
CASSQDHPGMNTEAFF
TGCGCCAGCAGCCAAGATCACCCAGGGATGAACACTGAAGCTTTCTTT
>TRBJ2-7|15|-|TRBV7-9|TRBD2
CASSLSGTTSYEQYF
TGTGCCAGCAGCTTATCCGGGACTACCTCCTACGAGCAGTACTTC
>TRBJ2-5|17|-|TRBV7-9|TRBD2
CASSSGLAGNTLETQYF
TGTGCCAGCAGCTCTGGGCTAGCGGGAAATACGCTAGAGACCCAGTACTTC
>TRBJ1-2|13|-|TRBV4-1|-
CASSQADSRGYTF
TGCGCCAGCAGCCAAGCTGACAGTCGTGGCTACACCTTC
>TRBJ2-7|11|-|TRBV2|-
CASSELQYGYF
TGTGCCAGCAGTGAATTACAGTATGGGTACTTC